This T cell receptor beta chain was found in a study of blood T cell repertoires in COVID-19. In the study overall: Acute and convalescent COVID-19 samples came from the United States, Italy and Spain.

V trimming: 6 bases; J trimming: 6 bases; junction bases outside the gene matches: 17. The CDR3 length is 16 residues. The germline CDR1 and CDR2 sequences are SQVTM and ANQGSEA. During active infection, Seattle patients enrolled and were then monitored through disease. TCRdb's table, derived via immunoSEQ multiplex PCR, lists solely in-frame clones and lacks some. Among roughly 150,000 clones, more than 85% were seen once, and the ten largest hold 2% to 3%. Material: peripheral blood. This TCR derives from a woman over 75 with COVID-19, enrolled during active disease. The V and J genes are TRBV29-1 and TRBJ1-5, with TRBD1 identical over 7 bases. CDR3 DNA sequence: TGCAGCGTCACCACAGGGGCCTCCGGGGGGGGTCAGCCCCAGCATTTT. Its translation is CSVTTGASGGGQPQHF. Together with reference TRBV29-1 and TRBJ1-5, the CDR3 gives the full variable domain: SAVISQKPSRDICQRGTSLTIQCQVDSQVTMMFWYRQQPGQSLTLIATANQGSEATYESGFVIDKFPISRPNLTFSTLTVSNMSPEDSSIYLCSVTTGASGGGQPQHFGDGTRLSIL.